This TCR beta chain was sequenced in a study of blood T cell repertoires in COVID-19. TCRdb's copy holds only in-frame clones and misses some; the assay was immunoSEQ multiplex PCR. The sample records 250,000 to 350,000 clones, roughly nine tenths being singletons. The CDR3 totals 15 residues. The germline V gene encodes CDR1 SGHNT and CDR2 YYREEE (reference sequence). The ends lost 3 bases at V and 1 base at J; junction bases unmatched: 1. The sequenced material came from PBMCs or T cells enriched from blood (not recorded which). The receptor was derived from a woman in her late teens or twenties who had recovered from COVID-19. V is TRBV5-4 and J is TRBJ2-5, with 12 nucleotides matching TRBD2. The CDR3 loop reads CASSSTSGGQETQYF. CDR3 in DNA: TGTGCCAGCAGCTCGACTAGCGGGGGCCAAGAGACCCAGTACTTC.